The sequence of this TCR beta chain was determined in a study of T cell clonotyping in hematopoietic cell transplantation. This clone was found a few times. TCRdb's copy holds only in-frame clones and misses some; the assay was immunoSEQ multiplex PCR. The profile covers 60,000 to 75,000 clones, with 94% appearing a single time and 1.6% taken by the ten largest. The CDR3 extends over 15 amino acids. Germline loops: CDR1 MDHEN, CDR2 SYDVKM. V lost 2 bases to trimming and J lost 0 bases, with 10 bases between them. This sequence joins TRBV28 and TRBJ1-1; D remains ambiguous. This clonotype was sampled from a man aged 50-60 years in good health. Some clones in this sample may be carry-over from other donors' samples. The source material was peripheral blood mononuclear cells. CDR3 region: CASSLRLTLNTEAFF. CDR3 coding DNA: TGTGCCAGCAGTTTAAGACTGACCTTGAACACTGAAGCTTTCTTT.